Following are 16 T cell receptor beta chains from one sample sequenced in a study of OX40 agonist ivuxolimab in advanced cancers. The method was immunoSEQ multiplex PCR; TCRdb's version includes in-frame clones alone and lacks a portion of them. The sample has about 79,000 clones, 94% seen once. Sequencing was performed on CD4+ or CD8+ T cells sorted from blood, taken in a trial of the OX40 agonist ivuxolimab. Source of these receptors: an adult with an advanced solid tumor such as melanoma, head and neck, liver or kidney cancer.

The chain is built from TRBV6-5 and TRBJ2-7; perhaps D is TRBD1 or TRBD2 (5 bases each). V lost 0 bases, J lost 7 bases, and 10 bases lay in between. This CDR3 spans 13 amino acids. The germline V gene encodes CDR1 MNHEY and CDR2 SVGAGI. The CDR3 protein is CASSYSEGYEQYF. DNA of the CDR3: TGTGCCAGCAGTTACTCAGAGGGGTATGAGCAGTACTTC.

The CDR3 sequence is CASSLSTGGNEQYF. For the CDR3, the DNA is TGTGCCAGCAGTTTATCGACAGGGGGAAACGAGCAGTACTTC. V gene TRBV27 combines with J gene TRBJ2-7; 9 nucleotides match TRBD1. Per germline, CDR1 MNHEY and CDR2 SMNVEV (reference sequence). V shed 0 bases and J 5 bases; nucleotides not matched to a gene: 2. This CDR3 comprises 14 residues.

This clone was counted a few times. This chain joins TRBV28 and TRBJ2-7, with a tentative D call TRBD1 (5 bases). From germline, CDR1 is MDHEN and CDR2 SYDVKM. CDR3 length: 11 amino acids. The V and J ends lost 6 bases and 2 bases respectively, with 5 bases between them. The CDR3 bases are TGTGCCAGCAGGGGGCCCTACGAGCAGTACTTC. Translation gives CASRGPYEQYF. The full variable domain, its missing parts supplied by reference TRBV28 and TRBJ2-7, is DVKVTQSSRYLVKRTGEKVFLECVQDMDHENMFWYRQDPGLGLRLIYFSYDVKMKEKGDIPEGYSVSREKKERFSLILESASTNQTSMYLCASRGPYEQYFGPGTRLTVT.

The chain links TRBV6-5 to TRBJ1-1, with D tentatively TRBD1 (6 bases). Germline V gene lookup returns CDR1 MNHEY and CDR2 SVGAGI. The V end lost 0 bases, the J end lost 7 bases, and 12 bases lay between the germline ends. CDR3 length equals 14 residues. The CDR3 DNA follows: TGTGCCAGCAGTTACTCGACAGGAGGCGATGAAGCTTTCTTT. Amino acid sequence: CASSYSTGGDEAFF.

The V gene is TRBV13, the J gene TRBJ2-7; D is unresolved. Trimming shortened V by 3 bases and J by 5 bases, and 11 bases separated the two germline ends. Germline V lookup: CDR1 PRHDT, CDR2 FYEKMQ (reference sequence). This CDR3 is 13 amino acids long. The DNA of the CDR3 is TGTGCCAGCAGCTTCCAACCGAGGAACGAGCAGTACTTC. Protein product: CASSFQPRNEQYF.

The CDR3 protein is CASSFRGHRAEAFF. The CDR3 DNA follows: TGTGCCAGCAGTTTCAGGGGCCACAGGGCTGAAGCTTTCTTT. The rearrangement uses TRBV28 and TRBJ1-1, with D perhaps matching TRBD1 (6 bases). The CDR3 totals 14 residues. The germline V and J ends were trimmed by 3 bases and 6 bases, with 14 bases remaining between them. CDR1 is MDHEN and CDR2 is SYDVKM in the germline V gene.

This chain joins TRBV27 and TRBJ1-4, with 9 bases matching TRBD1. Germline loops: CDR1 MNHEY, CDR2 SMNVEV (reference sequence). The CDR3 spans 14 residues. V dropped 6 bases and J dropped 6; count of bases not matched to a gene: 5. The CDR3 loop is CASSPGTGYEKLFF. As DNA, the CDR3 is TGTGCCAGCAGCCCCGGGACAGGGTATGAAAAACTGTTTTTT.

The genes are TRBV7-6 and TRBJ2-2, with a weak D call TRBD2 (5 bases). V shed 0 bases and J shed 3 bases, with 8 bases lying between them. Germline V gives CDR1 SGHVS, CDR2 FNYEAQ. The CDR3 extends over 15 amino acids. The CDR3 spells CASSLARGYTGELFF. The CDR3 DNA reads as TGTGCCAGCAGCTTAGCCCGGGGTTACACCGGGGAGCTGTTTTTT.

This clone was detected only once. This rearrangement joins TRBV18 to TRBJ2-5; TRBD1 agrees at 8 bases. The CDR3 covers 19 residues. CDR1 is KGHSH, CDR2 LQKENI, per germline. Trimming removed 3 bases from V and 3 bases from J; junction bases left unmatched: 18. The CDR3 DNA reads as TGTGCCAGCTCACCCGCGGTCCTCCTGGACAGGGTGGATGAAGAGACCCAGTACTTC. Translated, it gives CASSPAVLLDRVDEETQYF.

The chain carries TRBV7-9 and TRBJ1-3; D is undetermined. The germline gives CDR1 SEHNR, CDR2 FQNEAQ (reference sequence). Trimming cost V 5 bases and J 4 bases, with 0 bases left between them. The length of the CDR3 is 10 residues. CDR3 coding DNA: TGTGCCAGCAGCGGAAACACCATATATTTT. It specifies CASSGNTIYF. Combining the CDR3 with reference TRBV7-9 and TRBJ1-3 gives the whole variable domain DTGVSQNPRHKITKRGQNVTFRCDPISEHNRLYWYRQTLGQGPEFLTYFQNEAQLEKSRLLSDRFSAERPKGSFSTLEIQRTEQGDSAMYLCASSGNTIYFGEGSWLTVV.

J is TRBJ2-3 and V is TRBV11-2, with D possibly TRBD2 on 6 matching bases. Trimming stripped 5 bases from V and 6 bases from J, with 12 bases between. The CDR3 is made up of 13 amino acids. Germline lookup yields CDR1 SGHAT and CDR2 FQNNGV. In nucleotides, the CDR3 is TGTGCCAGCAGCCCTCGGGCGGGGGATACGCAGTATTTT. Translation: CASSPRAGDTQYF. The complete variable domain, with remaining parts taken from reference TRBV11-2 and TRBJ2-3, reads EAGVAQSPRYKIIEKRQSVAFWCNPISGHATLYWYQQILGQGPKLLIQFQNNGVVDDSQLPKDRFSAERLKGVDSTLKIQPAKLEDSAVYLCASSPRAGDTQYFGPGTRLTVL.

This clone occurred once. This chain connects TRBV6-6 to TRBJ2-1; no definite D call. Trimming left V 0 bases short and J 3 bases short, with 3 bases between. The CDR3 has 13 amino acids. Germline CDR1 and CDR2: MNHNY and SVGAGI (reference sequence). The CDR3 coding sequence is TGTGCCAGCAGTTACTCAGGCTACAATGAGCAGTTCTTC. Translated: CASSYSGYNEQFF.

The gene calls are TRBV7-9 and TRBJ2-5, with a possible D match to TRBD2 (5 bases). Germline V gene lookup returns CDR1 SEHNR and CDR2 FQNEAQ (reference sequence). This CDR3 has 13 residues. V gave up 7 bases and J gave up 3 bases, with 12 bases separating them. CDR3 DNA: TGTGCCAGCAACTGGGTCGGGGAAGAGACCCAGTACTTC. Amino acid sequence: CASNWVGEETQYF. Full variable domain (rest looked up from reference TRBV7-9 and TRBJ2-5): DTGVSQNPRHKITKRGQNVTFRCDPISEHNRLYWYRQTLGQGPEFLTYFQNEAQLEKSRLLSDRFSAERPKGSFSTLEIQRTEQGDSAMYLCASNWVGEETQYFGPGTRLLVL.

The V gene is TRBV9, the J gene TRBJ2-3; the D is unclear. This CDR3 spans 13 amino acids. Germline CDR1 and CDR2: SGDLS and YYNGEE. Trimming cost V 4 bases and J 5 bases, with 11 bases left between them. The CDR3 DNA reads TGTGCCAGCAGCTCAGTTAGAGGAGATACGCAGTATTTT. The encoded protein is CASSSVRGDTQYF.

The chain recombines TRBV5-1 with TRBJ2-1; 7 bases align to TRBD2. CDR1 and CDR2 from the germline V gene are SGHRS and YFSETQ. CDR3 length: 16 amino acids. V lost 0 bases to trimming and J lost 3 bases; unmatched junction nucleotides: 6. The CDR3: CASSLGGREFYNEQFF. The CDR3 bases are TGCGCCAGCAGCTTGGGTGGGCGGGAGTTCTACAATGAGCAGTTCTTC.

The chain carries TRBV19 and TRBJ2-1; TRBD1 is a possible D gene (6 bases). The V gene's germline CDR1 is LNHDA and CDR2 SQIVND (reference sequence). Trimming left V 6 bases short and J 1 base short, with 13 bases between. This CDR3 contains 15 residues. CDR3 sequence: CASSPEDRSYNEQFF. The DNA for the CDR3 is TGTGCCAGTAGCCCGGAGGACAGATCCTACAATGAGCAGTTCTTC. The full variable domain, in which reference TRBV19 and TRBJ2-1 provide the parts outside the CDR3, is DGGITQSPKYLFRKEGQNVTLSCEQNLNHDAMYWYRQDPGQGLRLIYYSQIVNDFQKGDIAEGYSVSREKKESFPLTVTSAQKNPTAFYLCASSPEDRSYNEQFFGPGTRLTVL.